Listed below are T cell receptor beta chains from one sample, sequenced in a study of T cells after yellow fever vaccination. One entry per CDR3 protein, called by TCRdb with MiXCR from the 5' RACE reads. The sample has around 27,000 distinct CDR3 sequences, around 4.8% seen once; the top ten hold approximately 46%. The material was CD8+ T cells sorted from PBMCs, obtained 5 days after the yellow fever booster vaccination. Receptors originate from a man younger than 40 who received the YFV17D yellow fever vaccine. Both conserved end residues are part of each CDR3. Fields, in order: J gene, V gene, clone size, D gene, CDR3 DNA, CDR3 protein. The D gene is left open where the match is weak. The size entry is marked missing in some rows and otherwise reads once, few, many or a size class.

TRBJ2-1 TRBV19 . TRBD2 TGTGCCAGTAGCGGGACTAGCGGGACTTACAATGAGCAGTTCTTC CASSGTSGTYNEQFF
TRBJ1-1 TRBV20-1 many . TGCAGTGCTGGCGGGGGGGGCCTGCCTGAAGCTTTCTTT CSAGGGGLPEAFF
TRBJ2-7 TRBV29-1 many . TGCAGCGTTGAAGACAACAGGAACGAGCAGTACTTC CSVEDNRNEQYF
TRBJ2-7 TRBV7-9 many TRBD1 TGTGCCAGCACCAATTGGGACAGGGGGGACGAGCAGTACTTC CASTNWDRGDEQYF
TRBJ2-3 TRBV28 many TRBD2 TGTGCCGCCGAGGGATCTAGCGGGAGGCTTATAGATACGCAGTATTTT CAAEGSSGRLIDTQYF
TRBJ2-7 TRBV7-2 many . TGTGCCAGCTCATTAGGGGGGGGCCGCACCTACGAGCAGTACTTC CASSLGGGRTYEQYF
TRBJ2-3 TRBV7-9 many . TGTGCCAGCAGCTTAAGGGAGTACACAGATACGCAGTATTTT CASSLREYTDTQYF
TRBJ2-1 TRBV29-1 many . TGCAGCGTTGAAGACCCGGCAGAGTACAATGAGCAGTTCTTC CSVEDPAEYNEQFF
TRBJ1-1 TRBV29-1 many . TGCAGCGTCGTCCTAGCGAACACTGAAGCTTTCTTT CSVVLANTEAFF
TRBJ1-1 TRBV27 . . TGTGCCAGCAGTCAGGGACAAGAAGCTTTCTTT CASSQGQEAFF
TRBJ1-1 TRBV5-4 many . TGTGCCAGCAGCTTGAAGGTGAACACTGAAGCTTTCTTT CASSLKVNTEAFF
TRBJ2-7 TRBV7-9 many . TGTGCCAGCAGTGGAGCACGCTTACCCTACGAGCAGTACTTC CASSGARLPYEQYF
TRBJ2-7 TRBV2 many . TGTGCCAGCAGTACGTCCTTCGACCAGGGGCAGGAGTACTTC CASSTSFDQGQEYF
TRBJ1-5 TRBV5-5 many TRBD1 TGTGCCAGCAGTTTGATCGACAGGGGCCCCTTTGAGCCCCAGCATTTT CASSLIDRGPFEPQHF
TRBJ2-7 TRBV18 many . TGTGCCAGCTCAACACCCCTCTCGAGCTACGAGCAGTACTTC CASSTPLSSYEQYF
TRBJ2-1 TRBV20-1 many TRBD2 TGCTGTGCTAGAGATCTCTACGCGGGAGATTCCTACAATGAGCAGTTCTTC CCARDLYAGDSYNEQFF
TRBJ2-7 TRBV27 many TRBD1 TGTGCCAGCAGTCCCCGACAGGGGGCGCAAGAGCAGTACTTC CASSPRQGAQEQYF
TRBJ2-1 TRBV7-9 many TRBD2 TGTGCCAGCAGCCCCGAGGGCGGGAGGATCCACAATGAGCAGTTCTTC CASSPEGGRIHNEQFF
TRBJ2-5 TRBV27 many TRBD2 TGTGCCAGCAGTCCGCTTACCACTTTAGCGGGAGGTGGGCAAGAGACCCAGTACTTC CASSPLTTLAGGGQETQYF
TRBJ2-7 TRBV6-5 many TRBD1 TGTGCCAGCAGTTTTGGGGTTGGGACAGAGGGCTACGAGCAGTACTTC CASSFGVGTEGYEQYF
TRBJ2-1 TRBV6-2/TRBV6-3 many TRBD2 TGTGCCAGCAGTTATTCTATGCTACTAGCGGGATACAATGAGCAGTTCTTC CASSYSMLLAGYNEQFF
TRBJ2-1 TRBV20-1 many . TGCAGTGCTACAAGGGGTGCCTACAATGAGCAGTTCTTC CSATRGAYNEQFF
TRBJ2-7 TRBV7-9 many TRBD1 TGTGCCAGCAGCCCGGGACAGGGGGCTTTCTACGAGCAGTACTTC CASSPGQGAFYEQYF
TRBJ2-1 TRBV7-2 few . TGTGCCAGCAGCTTCCTCACTCTAGACAATGAGCAGTTCTTC CASSFLTLDNEQFF
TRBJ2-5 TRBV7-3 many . TGTGCCAGCAGCATTGGAATAGGATTAGAAGAGACCCAGTACTTC CASSIGIGLEETQYF
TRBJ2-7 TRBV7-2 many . TGTGCCAGCAGGCTCGCGAGCGAGCAGTACTTC CASRLASEQYF
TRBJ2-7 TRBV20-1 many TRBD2 TGCAGTGCTAGTGCTTCCGGGACTAGCGGGAGTTACGAGCAGTACTTC CSASASGTSGSYEQYF
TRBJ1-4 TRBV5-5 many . TGTGCCAGCCCATCGCCGCCACCCGAAAAACTGTTTTTT CASPSPPPEKLFF
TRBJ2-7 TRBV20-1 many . TGCAGTGCAATAAACGCGGGATCCTACGAGCAGTACTTC CSAINAGSYEQYF
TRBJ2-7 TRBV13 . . TGTGCCAGCAGCTTAGGGCAGGGTCTCTCCTACGAGCAGTACTTC CASSLGQGLSYEQYF
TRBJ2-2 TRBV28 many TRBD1 TGTGCCAGCAGTATACGACAGGGTTTAGGGGACACCGGGGAGCTGTTTTTT CASSIRQGLGDTGELFF
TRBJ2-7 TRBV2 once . TGTGCCAGCAACCTGTCCTACGAGCAGTACTTC CASNLSYEQYF
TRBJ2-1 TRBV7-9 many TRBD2 TGTGCCAGCAGCTTAGTGGGGGGGGGGAGTGATGAGCAGTTCTTC CASSLVGGGSDEQFF